Presented here are 30 T cell receptor beta chains from one specimen sequenced in a study of Ad26.COV2.S vaccination and SARS-CoV-2 variants. Sequencing used immunoSEQ multiplex PCR; TCRdb keeps in-frame clones, though not all of them. The sample carries about 350,000 clones, about 90% recorded once. The source material was peripheral blood, sampled after recovery from COVID-19. The receptors originated from a human donor who had recovered from COVID-19.

This chain uses TRBV7-2 with TRBJ2-3, with D tentatively TRBD2 (6 bases). V was shortened by 1 base and J by 1 base, with 9 bases between the two germline ends. Germline assignment: CDR1 SGHTA and CDR2 FQGNSA. This CDR3 has 15 amino acids. CDR3 residues: CASSLVASGTDTQYF. Here the CDR3 DNA reads TGTGCCAGCAGCTTAGTGGCTAGCGGCACAGATACGCAGTATTTT.

The genes are TRBV2 and TRBJ1-5; D is uncertain. The ends were cut back, 5 bases at V and 3 bases at J, with 11 bases in the middle. The CDR3 covers 14 residues. CDR1 and CDR2 (germline): SNHLY, FYNNEI. The CDR3 region has the DNA TGTGCCAGCAGTCAACAGAGTTCCAATCAGCCCCAGCATTTT. Encoded protein: CASSQQSSNQPQHF.

In this sample, this clone turned up a few times. Other DNA sequences of this sample code for an identical CDR3. The CDR3 nucleotides are TGTGCCAGCAGCTTGGGACAGATGAACACTGAAGCTTTCTTT. Translation gives CASSLGQMNTEAFF. V usage is TRBV7-9 and J usage is TRBJ1-1; 7 bases line up with TRBD1. V shed 3 bases and J 0 bases; nucleotides not matched to a gene: 1. The germline CDR1 and CDR2 sequences are SEHNR and FQNEAQ (reference sequence). The length of the CDR3 is 14 residues.

The gene calls are TRBV5-4 and TRBJ2-7; TRBD1 might be the D (5 bases). The germline V gene encodes CDR1 SGHNT and CDR2 YYREEE (reference sequence). The CDR3 runs to 14 residues. Trimming shortened V by 0 bases and J by 0 bases, and 7 bases separated the two germline ends. The CDR3 sequence: CASSLDRSSYEQYF. The CDR3 bases are TGTGCCAGCAGCTTGGACAGGAGCTCCTACGAGCAGTACTTC.

The chain links TRBV19 to TRBJ1-1; a weak D match, TRBD1 (5 bases). Trimming left V 5 bases short and J 4 bases short, with 11 bases between. The germline V gene encodes CDR1 LNHDA and CDR2 SQIVND (reference sequence). The CDR3 is 13 residues long. CDR3: CASSFGASTEAFF. CDR3 nucleotides: TGTGCCAGTAGTTTTGGGGCGAGCACTGAAGCTTTCTTT.

The gene calls are TRBV2 and TRBJ1-2, with 9 bases identical to TRBD1. V was clipped by 5 bases and J by 4 bases; unmatched bases: 14. The CDR3 totals 17 residues. Germline CDR1 reads SNHLY; CDR2 reads FYNNEI. The CDR3 sequence: CASSSLSRTGAAYGYTF. The CDR3, as DNA: TGTGCCAGCAGTTCCCTGAGCCGGACAGGGGCGGCCTATGGCTACACCTTC.

V gene TRBV5-1 combines with J gene TRBJ2-5; TRBD1 matches at 9 bases. Germline V gene data show CDR1 as SGHRS and CDR2 as YFSETQ. CDR3 length: 18 amino acids. V gave up 0 bases and J gave up 7 bases; unmatched junction bases: 16. CDR3 nucleotide sequence: TGCGCCAGCAGCTTGGTTTCTCAAGTAGCGTGGGGACAGGGGACCCAGTACTTC. Translating gives CASSLVSQVAWGQGTQYF.

This chain links TRBV7-6 with TRBJ2-6, with TRBD1 identical over 9 bases. With V trimmed by 5 bases and J by 2 bases, 10 bases remained unmatched. Per the germline V gene, CDR1 is SGHVS and CDR2 is FNYEAQ. This CDR3 is built from 18 residues. DNA for the CDR3: TGTGCCAGCAGCCAATGGACAGGGGAGGGCCCTGGGGCCAACGTCCTGACTTTC. It specifies CASSQWTGEGPGANVLTF.

V is TRBV29-1 and J is TRBJ1-1; tentative D call: TRBD1 (5 bases). V gave up 8 bases and J gave up 6 bases, with 31 bases separating them. Germline-derived CDR1 and CDR2 are SQVTM and ANQGSEA. The CDR3 is made up of 17 amino acids. CDR3 coding DNA: TGCAGCCCGTTGTCGCCGGGGGTAAGAGGGGTCATCCCTGAAGCTTTCTTT. Its protein product is CSPLSPGVRGVIPEAFF.

The gene calls are TRBV27 and TRBJ1-4, with 8 positions matching TRBD1. The germline CDR1 and CDR2 sequences are MNHEY and SMNVEV (reference sequence). J lost 4 bases, V lost 6 bases, and 4 bases had no gene match. CDR3 length equals 14 residues. Here the CDR3 reads CASSSRGLNEKLFF. Written as DNA, the CDR3 is TGTGCCAGCAGCTCCAGGGGGCTTAATGAAAAACTGTTTTTT.

This chain uses TRBV2 with TRBJ2-7; D gene unclear. Germline CDR1 SNHLY, CDR2 FYNNEI. This CDR3 spans 13 amino acids. V shed 4 bases and J shed 6 bases, with 13 bases lying between them. The CDR3 DNA follows: TGTGCCAGCAGTGGTGTGCTGGACGGCGAGCAGTACTTC. Amino acids: CASSGVLDGEQYF.

This CDR3 reads CASSYSGARPYEQYF. The CDR3 DNA reads TGTGCCAGCAGTTACTCCGGGGCCAGACCCTACGAGCAGTACTTC. This chain links TRBV6-5 with TRBJ2-7, with D possibly being TRBD1 or TRBD2 (5 bases each). The length of the CDR3 is 15 residues. V dropped 0 bases and J dropped 2 bases, with 11 bases sitting between them. Germline values: CDR1 MNHEY, CDR2 SVGAGI.

This clone came up once. The V and J genes are TRBV11-2 and TRBJ2-3; D is ambiguous. Germline-derived CDR1 and CDR2 are SGHAT and FQNNGV. The CDR3 covers 14 residues. Trimming removed 1 base at V and 1 base at J, with 6 bases between. DNA of the CDR3: TGTGCCAGCAGCTTAGTCTCTGGCACAGATACGCAGTATTTT. As protein: CASSLVSGTDTQYF.

This chain links TRBV5-4 with TRBJ2-7; D unresolved. The CDR3 is made up of 16 amino acids. Trimming cost V 3 bases and J 5 bases, with 21 bases left between them. Germline V gives CDR1 SGHNT, CDR2 YYREEE (reference sequence). CDR3 protein: CASSSHYGPALDEQYF. Written as DNA, the CDR3 is TGTGCCAGCAGCTCCCATTATGGCCCCGCGCTGGACGAGCAGTACTTC.

On this clone itself: This sample includes further DNA sequences coding for the same CDR3. The chain has TRBV5-1 and TRBJ1-2, with TRBD1 matching over 8 bases. Germline V gene sequence: CDR1 SGHRS, CDR2 YFSETQ. The junction had 1 base not matched to a gene; V was cut back by 4 bases and J by 2 bases. The CDR3 contains 13 residues. CDR3 region: CASSRDRNYGYTF. The CDR3 region has the DNA TGCGCCAGCAGCCGGGACAGGAACTATGGCTACACCTTC.

The chain combines TRBV5-7 with TRBJ1-4; D is unclear. TRBV5-7 is assigned to the ORF class and has an uncertain function. V was clipped by 3 bases and J by 4 bases, with 13 bases between them. CDR3 length: 15 residues. CDR3 region: CASSCARGCNEKLFF. CDR3 sequence (DNA): TGTGCCAGCAGCTGCGCTAGAGGGTGTAATGAAAAACTGTTTTTT.

The V gene is TRBV10-1, the J gene TRBJ2-5, with no clear D. CDR1 is WNHNN and CDR2 is SYGVQD in the germline V gene (reference sequence). V lost 4 bases and J 1 base, leaving 7 bases between the germline ends. This CDR3 is 13 amino acids long. The CDR3 DNA follows: TGCGCCAGCAGTGGGTCTCTCCAAGAGACCCAGTACTTC. Its translation is CASSGSLQETQYF.

The chain uses TRBV19 and TRBJ1-5; 11 bases line up with TRBD1. Germline CDR1 reads LNHDA; CDR2 reads SQIVND (reference sequence). CDR3 length: 15 amino acids. Trimming at V came to 6 bases and at J to 5 bases, leaving 6 bases not matched to a gene. The CDR3 protein is CASSGQGAKYQPQHF. The DNA of the CDR3 is TGTGCCAGTAGCGGACAGGGGGCGAAGTATCAGCCCCAGCATTTT.

The chain couples TRBV6-5 to TRBJ2-7, with TRBD1 matching over 7 bases. CDR1 and CDR2 (germline): MNHEY, SVGAGI. V was pared by 6 bases and J by 2 bases, with 10 bases of the junction left unmatched. The CDR3 runs 15 residues. In DNA, the CDR3 is TGTGCCAGCAGGGCCCCAGGGGGTAATACCTACGAGCAGTACTTC. Amino acids: CASRAPGGNTYEQYF.

The rearrangement uses TRBV6-5 and TRBJ2-1; D not resolved. The CDR3 has 15 residues. The ends were cut back, 10 bases at V and 2 bases at J, with 18 bases in the middle. Germline V gives CDR1 MNHEY, CDR2 SVGAGI. Here the CDR3 reads CATASLSKTYNEQFF. In DNA form, the CDR3 reads TGTGCCACCGCCTCGTTGTCCAAAACCTACAATGAGCAGTTCTTC.

V gene TRBV28 combines with J gene TRBJ1-5; perhaps TRBD1 as D (5 bases). The CDR3 is 17 amino acids. Germline CDR1 MDHEN, CDR2 SYDVKM. Deletions cut 7 bases from V and 7 bases from J, with 26 bases between. CDR3 region: CASTVMGGRGVRQPQHF. CDR3 in DNA: TGTGCCAGCACCGTTATGGGGGGTAGGGGAGTTAGGCAGCCCCAGCATTTT. Full variable domain (missing parts from reference TRBV28 and TRBJ1-5): DVKVTQSSRYLVKRTGEKVFLECVQDMDHENMFWYRQDPGLGLRLIYFSYDVKMKEKGDIPEGYSVSREKKERFSLILESASTNQTSMYLCASTVMGGRGVRQPQHFGDGTRLSIL.

The chain employs TRBV4-1 and TRBJ1-3; D remains unclear. Trimming took 5 bases from V and 4 from J, leaving 9 bases between them. Per the germline V gene, CDR1 is MGHRA and CDR2 is YSYEKL. CDR3 length: 13 amino acids. The CDR3 loop reads CASSGYIGNTIYF. The CDR3 DNA reads as TGCGCCAGCAGCGGATACATCGGAAACACCATATATTTT.

The chain links TRBV18 to TRBJ1-6, with D maybe TRBD1 (5 bases). CDR1 is KGHSH and CDR2 is LQKENI in the germline V gene. The CDR3 sequence is 15 residues long. V was pared by 2 bases and J by 7 bases, with 12 bases between. CDR3 in DNA: TGTGCCAGCTCACCAACGAGGGGCCGGAATTCACCCCTCCACTTT. This encodes CASSPTRGRNSPLHF.

The gene calls are TRBV6-5 and TRBJ2-3, with TRBD2 matching over 8 bases. Per the germline V gene, CDR1 is MNHEY and CDR2 is SVGAGI. The CDR3 length is 15 residues. Unmatched junction bases numbered 7, after V lost 4 bases and J lost 4 bases. This CDR3 is CASSLSGGFPDTQYF. CDR3 coding DNA: TGTGCCAGCAGTTTAAGCGGGGGTTTTCCAGATACGCAGTATTTT.

This sequence joins TRBV9 and TRBJ1-5, with TRBD1 as a possible D gene (5 bases). Trimming left V 0 bases short and J 4 bases short, with 8 bases between. This CDR3 comprises 14 residues. Germline CDR1 reads SGDLS; CDR2 reads YYNGEE. CDR3 residues: CASSVDGGNQPQHF. CDR3 nucleotides: TGTGCCAGCAGCGTAGATGGGGGTAATCAGCCCCAGCATTTT.

The rearrangement links TRBV7-2 to TRBJ2-1, with 10 bases fitting TRBD2. After removal of 5 bases from V and 4 bases from J, the junction contained 5 bases not matched to a gene. Germline loops: CDR1 SGHTA, CDR2 FQGNSA. The CDR3 is 15 residues long. The CDR3 bases are TGTGCCAGCAGCCCGCAGCGGGGGGGATACAATGAGCAGTTCTTC. It translates to CASSPQRGGYNEQFF. Full variable domain (missing parts from reference TRBV7-2 and TRBJ2-1): GAGVSQSPSNKVTEKGKDVELRCDPISGHTALYWYRQSLGQGLEFLIYFQGNSAPDKSGLPSDRFSAERTGGSVSTLTIQRTQQEDSAVYLCASSPQRGGYNEQFFGPGTRLTVL.

The chain couples TRBV27 to TRBJ1-1; maybe TRBD1 (6 bases). Germline V gene data show CDR1 as MNHEY and CDR2 as SMNVEV (reference sequence). The CDR3 extends over 14 amino acids. Trimming pared 7 bases from V and 4 bases from J, leaving 16 bases between. The CDR3 is CASIRGEGGTEAFF. The CDR3 DNA reads as TGTGCCAGCATTCGGGGGGAAGGGGGCACTGAAGCTTTCTTT.

The V gene is TRBV7-8, the J gene TRBJ2-7; a weak D match, TRBD2 (5 bases). Germline V gives CDR1 SGHVS, CDR2 FQNEAQ. Deletions cut 4 bases from V and 0 bases from J, with 10 bases between. This CDR3 spans 14 amino acids. The CDR3 DNA reads as TGTGCCAGCAGCTACAGACGGGGCTCCTACGAGCAGTACTTC. Its translation is CASSYRRGSYEQYF.

This chain links TRBV9 with TRBJ1-2; a weak D match, TRBD1 (5 bases). Trimming left V 3 bases short and J 7 bases short, with 22 bases between. The CDR3 consists of 16 residues. Germline V lookup: CDR1 SGDLS, CDR2 YYNGEE. The CDR3 is CASSGGPGQSRGGYTF. In DNA, the CDR3 is TGTGCCAGCAGCGGAGGTCCGGGCCAGTCGAGGGGTGGCTACACCTTC.

The J gene is TRBJ1-1, the V gene TRBV24-1; no definite D call. Germline CDR1 KGHDR, CDR2 SFDVKD. The CDR3 consists of 16 residues. Trimming removed 9 bases from V and 1 base from J, with 20 bases in between. This CDR3 reads CATGECPQNRNTEAFF. The CDR3 bases are TGTGCCACCGGGGAATGTCCCCAAAACCGGAACACTGAAGCTTTCTTT.